This TCR beta chain was identified during a study of blood T cell repertoires in COVID-19. As for the study in general: PBMCs, B-cell-depleted T cells, or T cells were the source of the cDNA or gDNA that made up the material.

TCRdb keeps only in-frame clones here, not all; method: immunoSEQ multiplex PCR. The sample holds about 46,000 clones, approximately 83% seen once. This TCR derives from a human donor in a cohort sampled during active COVID-19. The donor label of this sample is uncertain. Sample: peripheral blood.

CDR3 DNA sequence: TGTGCCAGCAGTTTCCTAGCGGGCACAGATACGCAGTATTTT. It encodes CASSFLAGTDTQYF. The chain carries TRBV28 and TRBJ2-3, with 7 bases matching TRBD2. Trimming at V came to 3 bases and at J to 1 base, leaving 1 base not matched to a gene. Germline V gene lookup returns CDR1 MDHEN and CDR2 SYDVKM. The CDR3 contains 14 residues.